One T cell receptor beta chain is described in this entry. Each CDR3 protein gets one entry after TCRdb re-called the 5' RACE reads with MiXCR. The sample contains over 200,000 distinct CDR3 sequences, under 8.5% of which appear only once. These data originate in a study of identical twins. Germline-derived CDR1 and CDR2 are SEHNR and FQNEAQ (reference sequence). The CDR3 consists of 13 residues. The V and J ends lost 6 bases and 11 bases respectively, with 19 bases between them. These same data were also listed under a study on T cells expressing NK-cell markers.

The TCR was taken from a woman aged 18-29 years in good health. This rearrangement joins TRBV7-9 to TRBJ1-1; perhaps TRBD1 as D (5 bases). What was sequenced was CD8+ T cells sorted from blood. The CDR3 region is CASRSTGDRGAFF. The CDR3 DNA is TGTGCCAGCAGATCCACAGGCGATCGGGGGGCTTTCTTT.